This TCR beta chain is from a study of cytomegalovirus exposure and HLA in healthy donors. Each donor was healthy, and each was a bone marrow donor. 13 Jbeta primers and 60 Vbeta primers were used for the PCR. The assay was immunoSEQ multiplex PCR, and TCRdb's table has in-frame clones only and misses some. The table shows about 150,000 clones, with around 63% occurring only once. This CDR3 is built from 14 residues. In germline, CDR1 is MNHEY, CDR2 SMNVEV (reference sequence). V lost 1 base and J lost 3, with 7 bases in between. Study-wide points: There were some public TCRs occurring in many donors, but most TCR sequences were rare. About 87% or about 30% of the time was how often most TCR beta V segments were productive, according to an earlier analysis. In a later analysis, productive TCRs from donors in an Asian-associated ancestry cluster reportedly carried fewer N-insertions than the cohort mean.

Turning to this clone: Its target is unknown.

Sequences were obtained from PBMCs. This TCR was recovered from a human donor in good health. V gene TRBV27 combines with J gene TRBJ2-1; D unresolved. DNA of the CDR3: TGTGCCAGCAGTTTATTCCCAGTCTACAATGAGCAGTTCTTC. It encodes CASSLFPVYNEQFF.